This passage covers 23 T cell receptor beta chains from one sample sequenced in a study of early T cells in non-severe SARS-CoV-2 infection. Using its own MiXCR run on the 5' RACE reads, TCRdb lists one record per CDR3 protein. The sample gives 100,000 to 150,000 distinct CDR3 sequences, more than 13% of which show up once; around a fifth is in the top ten. Sequences were obtained from whole blood. The receptors derive from an adult who was a healthcare worker with PCR-confirmed SARS-CoV-2 infection or an uninfected control (not recorded which).

This clonotype was observed a few times. The rearrangement joins TRBV6-6 to TRBJ1-1; TRBD1 aligns across 9 bases. Germline V gene lookup returns CDR1 MNHNY and CDR2 SVGAGI (reference sequence). This CDR3 is built from 14 residues. With V trimmed by 6 bases and J by 6 bases, 8 bases remained unmatched. The CDR3 DNA sequence: TGTGCCAGCAGGGACCCGGGACAGGGAGCTGAAGCTTTCTTT. Amino acid sequence: CASRDPGQGAEAFF.

In its sample, this clonotype was seen a few times. V is TRBV6-1 and J is TRBJ2-6; D unclear. Germline CDR1 reads MNHNS; CDR2 reads SASEGT. The CDR3 consists of 14 residues. The V end lost 3 bases, the J end lost 1 base, and 4 bases lay between the germline ends. The CDR3 loop reads CASSDFSGANVLTF. CDR3 in DNA: TGTGCCAGCAGTGATTTTTCTGGGGCCAACGTCCTGACTTTC.

The chain recombines TRBV12-3 or TRBV12-4 with TRBJ1-2, with D perhaps TRBD1 (6 bases). V was trimmed by 8 bases and J by 7 bases, leaving 17 bases between them. The CDR3 covers 13 residues. In DNA form, the CDR3 reads TGTGCCAGCGCATTACAGGGAATACTTGGCTACACCTTC. Its protein product is CASALQGILGYTF.

This clonotype was detected ten times or more. The V and J genes are TRBV29-1 and TRBJ1-1, with D maybe TRBD1 (6 bases). Germline V lookup: CDR1 SQVTM, CDR2 ANQGSEA. CDR3 length equals 12 residues. V was pared by 1 base and J by 8 bases, with 11 bases between. The DNA for the CDR3 is TGCAGCGTTGAAGGATCGGGGGGCGAAGCTTTCTTT. Translation: CSVEGSGGEAFF.

V and J are TRBV29-1 and TRBJ2-7; 10 bases are a match to TRBD1. The CDR3 totals 11 residues. The V segment lost 6 bases and the J segment 7 bases; nucleotides outside the gene matches: 3. The germline gives CDR1 SQVTM, CDR2 ANQGSEA. The DNA for the CDR3 is TGCAGCGTAGGACAGGGGGGAGAGCAGTACTTC. Its protein is CSVGQGGEQYF.

A few counts support this clonotype. The chain has TRBV7-2 and TRBJ2-2; possibly TRBD2 for D (7 bases). Germline V CDR1 and CDR2: SGHTA, FQGNSA. The CDR3 is made up of 16 amino acids. The V end was cut by 5 bases, the J end by 6 bases, with 19 bases between. The DNA of the CDR3 is TGTGCCAGCAGCCCAAGGGGGGGGCGTCGACCCGGGGAGCTGTTTTTT. This encodes CASSPRGGRRPGELFF.

A few counts support this clonotype. J is TRBJ2-1 and V is TRBV20-1; 10 positions match TRBD1. This CDR3 is 15 amino acids long. The ends lost 6 bases at V and 4 bases at J; junction bases unmatched: 9. The germline V gene encodes CDR1 DFQATT and CDR2 SNEGSKA (reference sequence). In DNA, the CDR3 is TGCAGTGCCCCAACCGGACAGGGGGAATACAATGAGCAGTTCTTC. Protein product: CSAPTGQGEYNEQFF.

This clonotype has more than one count but fewer than ten. The chain employs TRBV20-1 and TRBJ2-7; 13 bases agree with TRBD2. The germline gives CDR1 DFQATT, CDR2 SNEGSKA (reference sequence). The trim removed 6 bases at V and 3 bases at J, leaving 20 bases unmatched. The CDR3 consists of 19 residues. The chain's CDR3 is CSAPKGLAGDTPTHYEQYF. CDR3 DNA sequence: TGCAGTGCGCCAAAAGGACTAGCGGGGGATACGCCGACTCACTACGAGCAGTACTTC.

This sequence joins TRBV5-6 and TRBJ1-1; D is undetermined. V gave up 4 bases and J gave up 1 base, with 8 bases separating them. In germline, CDR1 is SGHDT, CDR2 YYEEEE. The CDR3 is 13 residues long. The CDR3 sequence: CASSRRPNTEAFF. In DNA, the CDR3 is TGTGCCAGCAGCCGACGGCCGAACACTGAAGCTTTCTTT.

This clonotype was detected only a few times. The genes are TRBV3-1 and TRBJ2-7; D not resolved. Germline loops: CDR1 LGHDT, CDR2 YNNKEL (reference sequence). The V gene lost 0 bases and the J gene lost 2 bases, with 8 bases spanning the gap. This CDR3 is built from 14 residues. As DNA, the CDR3 is TGTGCCAGCAGCCAAGATTCTAGAACCTACGAGCAGTACTTC. Amino acid sequence: CASSQDSRTYEQYF.

The rearrangement uses TRBV5-5 and TRBJ1-2; D gene uncertain. Germline V CDR1 and CDR2: SGHKS, YYEKEE (reference sequence). The CDR3 loop spans 14 amino acids. The V end was cut by 0 bases, the J end by 5 bases, with 11 bases between. The CDR3 DNA sequence: TGTGCCAGCAGCTTGGGGCCAGAGAGTTATGGCTACACCTTC. Its protein product is CASSLGPESYGYTF. The variable domain in full, with the rest retrieved from reference TRBV5-5 and TRBJ1-2, is DAGVTQSPTHLIKTRGQQVTLRCSPISGHKSVSWYQQVLGQGPQFIFQYYEKEERGRGNFPDRFSARQFPNYSSELNVNALLLGDSALYLCASSLGPESYGYTFGSGTRLTVV.

V gene TRBV6-1 combines with J gene TRBJ2-1, with 8 nucleotides matching TRBD2. V shed 2 bases and J 3 bases; nucleotides not matched to a gene: 6. Germline V gene sequence: CDR1 MNHNS, CDR2 SASEGT. The CDR3 contains 16 residues. The CDR3 region has the DNA TGTGCCAGCAGTGAATTACCAGCGGGGGTCTACAATGAGCAGTTCTTC. It yields the protein CASSELPAGVYNEQFF.

The gene calls are TRBV12-3 or TRBV12-4 and TRBJ1-5; D unresolved. Trimming cost V 5 bases and J 0 bases, with 11 bases left between them. The CDR3 is made up of 15 amino acids. The CDR3: CASSPSWASNQPQHF. CDR3 sequence (DNA): TGTGCCAGCAGTCCCTCATGGGCTAGCAATCAGCCCCAGCATTTT.

This clonotype was observed a handful of times. CDR3: CASSYSHNTEAFF. DNA for the CDR3: TGTGCCAGCAGTTACTCCCATAACACTGAAGCTTTCTTT. The rearrangement joins TRBV6-6 to TRBJ1-1; D unclear. V lost 0 bases, J lost 2 bases, and 4 bases lay in between. This CDR3 is built from 13 residues. CDR1 and CDR2 (germline): MNHNY, SVGAGI (reference sequence).

V is TRBV20-1 and J is TRBJ1-1, with D maybe TRBD1 (6 bases). Trimming shortened V by 0 bases and J by 7 bases, and 12 bases separated the two germline ends. Germline CDR1 DFQATT, CDR2 SNEGSKA (reference sequence). There are 13 residues in the CDR3. This chain's CDR3 is CSARDYGGVEAFF. CDR3 bases: TGCAGTGCTAGAGATTACGGGGGCGTTGAAGCTTTCTTT.

In this sample, this clonotype turned up many times. This chain connects TRBV6-1 to TRBJ2-6; tentatively, D is TRBD1 (6 bases). This CDR3 has 17 amino acids. The ends were cut back, 6 bases at V and 0 bases at J, with 15 bases in the middle. CDR1 MNHNS and CDR2 SASEGT come from the germline V gene. CDR3 DNA sequence: TGTGCCAGCAGCCCGGGACACGCCGACTCTGGGGCCAACGTCCTGACTTTC. This translates into CASSPGHADSGANVLTF.

There are a few counts of this clonotype. This chain connects TRBV11-2 to TRBJ2-5; the match to TRBD2 covers 8 bases. J lost 5 bases, V lost 6 bases, and 11 bases had no gene match. CDR1 is SGHAT, CDR2 FQNNGV, per germline. The CDR3 contains 15 residues. The DNA for the CDR3 is TGTGCCAGCAGTCATGGCGTCGGGGGGGAGGAGACCCAGTACTTC. This gives the protein CASSHGVGGEETQYF. The complete variable domain, with remaining parts taken from reference TRBV11-2 and TRBJ2-5, reads EAGVAQSPRYKIIEKRQSVAFWCNPISGHATLYWYQQILGQGPKLLIQFQNNGVVDDSQLPKDRFSAERLKGVDSTLKIQPAKLEDSAVYLCASSHGVGGEETQYFGPGTRLLVL.

This clonotype was detected a few times. This chain uses TRBV7-3 with TRBJ2-1; 7 bases map to TRBD1. From germline, CDR1 is SGHTA and CDR2 FQGTGA. This CDR3 is built from 15 residues. V dropped 4 bases and J dropped 6; count of bases not matched to a gene: 9. The CDR3 coding sequence is TGTGCCAGCAGCTCTGACAGGGTTTCCCTCAATGAGCAGTTCTTC. It yields the protein CASSSDRVSLNEQFF.

There are a few counts of this clonotype. J is TRBJ1-5 and V is TRBV3-1; 7 bases align to TRBD1. V lost 5 bases, J lost 10 bases, and 11 bases stayed unmatched. This CDR3 region has 14 residues. In germline, CDR1 is LGHDT, CDR2 YNNKEL (reference sequence). For the CDR3, the DNA is TGTGCCAGCAGCGATGACAGGGATCTTCAACCCCAGCATTTT. Amino acid sequence: CASSDDRDLQPQHF.

The rearrangement links TRBV5-1 to TRBJ2-5, with 10 nucleotides matching TRBD2. This CDR3 region has 15 residues. With 3 bases clipped from V and 4 bases from J, the junction kept 6 bases outside the gene matches. In germline, CDR1 is SGHRS, CDR2 YFSETQ. CDR3 coding DNA: TGCGCCAGCAGCTGGGGGACTAGCGACGGAGAGACCCAGTACTTC. Its protein is CASSWGTSDGETQYF.

This clonotype came up a few times. The chain is built from TRBV5-1 and TRBJ2-5, with D unresolved. There are 12 residues in the CDR3. V lost 2 bases, J lost 5 bases, and 7 bases lay in between. The germline CDR1 and CDR2 sequences are SGHRS and YFSETQ. The CDR3 coding sequence is TGCGCCAGCAGCTTACACGGGGAGACCCAGTACTTC. It is translated as CASSLHGETQYF.

V usage is TRBV12-3 or TRBV12-4 and J usage is TRBJ2-3; tentative D call: TRBD2 (6 bases). The CDR3 sequence is 15 residues long. Trimming removed 2 bases at V and 4 bases at J, with 13 bases between. Here the CDR3 reads CASSLWRVGADTQYF. CDR3 bases: TGTGCCAGCAGTTTATGGAGGGTTGGGGCAGATACGCAGTATTTT.

This clonotype was detected ten times or more. The chain employs TRBV20-1 and TRBJ1-1; 7 bases agree with TRBD1. The J segment lost 6 bases and the V segment lost 5 bases, leaving 9 bases of the junction unmatched. There are 13 residues in the CDR3. Germline loops: CDR1 DFQATT, CDR2 SNEGSKA (reference sequence). In DNA, the CDR3 is TGCAGTGCTCGAGCGACAGGGAAATCTGAAGCTTTCTTT. This gives the protein CSARATGKSEAFF.